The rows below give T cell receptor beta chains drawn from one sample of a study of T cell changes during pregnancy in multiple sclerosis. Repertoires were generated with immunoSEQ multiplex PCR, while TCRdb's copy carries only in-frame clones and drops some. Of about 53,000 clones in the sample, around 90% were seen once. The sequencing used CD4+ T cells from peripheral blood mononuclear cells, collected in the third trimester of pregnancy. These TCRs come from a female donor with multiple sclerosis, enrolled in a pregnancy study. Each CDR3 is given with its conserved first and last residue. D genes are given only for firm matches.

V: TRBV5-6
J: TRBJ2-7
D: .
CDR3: CASQFATGTLDYEQYF
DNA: TGTGCCAGCCAATTCGCAACAGGGACCCTGGACTACGAGCAGTACTTC

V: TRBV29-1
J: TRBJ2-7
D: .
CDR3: CSVVDRLYEQYF
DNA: TGCAGCGTTGTAGACAGGCTTTACGAGCAGTACTTC

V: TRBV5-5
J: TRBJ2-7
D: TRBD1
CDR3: CASSLARQGISYEQYF
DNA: TGTGCCAGCAGCTTGGCCCGACAGGGGATTTCCTACGAGCAGTACTTC

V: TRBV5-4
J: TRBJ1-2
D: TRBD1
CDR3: CASSGGQGAYGYTF
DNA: TGTGCCAGCAGCGGTGGACAGGGGGCTTATGGCTACACCTTC

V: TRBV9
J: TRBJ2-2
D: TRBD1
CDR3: CASSVETGGMVGELFF
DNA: TGTGCCAGCAGCGTAGAGACAGGGGGCATGGTCGGGGAGCTGTTTTTT

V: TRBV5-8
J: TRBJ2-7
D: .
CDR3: CASSFGHVYEQYF
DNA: TGTGCCAGCAGCTTCGGACACGTCTACGAGCAGTACTTC

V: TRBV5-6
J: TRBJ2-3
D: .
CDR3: CASSFDRGNTDTQYF
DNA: TGTGCCAGCAGCTTTGATCGCGGGAACACAGATACGCAGTATTTT

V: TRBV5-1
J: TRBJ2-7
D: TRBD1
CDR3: CASSLGTGSSYEQYF
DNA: TGCGCCAGCAGCTTGGGGACAGGAAGCTCCTACGAGCAGTACTTC

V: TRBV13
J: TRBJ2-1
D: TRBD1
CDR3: CATATGQGANEQFF
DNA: TGTGCCACAGCCACGGGACAGGGGGCGAATGAGCAGTTCTTC

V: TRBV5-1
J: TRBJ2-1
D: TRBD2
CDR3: CASSFTSGYNEQFF
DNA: TGCGCCAGCAGCTTCACTAGCGGTTACAATGAGCAGTTCTTC

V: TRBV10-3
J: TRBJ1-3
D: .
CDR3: CATKTVPGNTIYF
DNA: TGTGCCACAAAGACAGTCCCTGGAAACACCATATATTTT

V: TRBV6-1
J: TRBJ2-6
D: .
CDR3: CASSATVISSGANVLTF
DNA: TGTGCCAGCAGTGCGACAGTTATAAGCTCTGGGGCCAACGTCCTGACTTTC

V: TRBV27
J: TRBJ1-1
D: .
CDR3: CASSYRRTNEAFF
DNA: TGTGCCAGCAGTTACCGAAGGACTAATGAAGCTTTCTTT

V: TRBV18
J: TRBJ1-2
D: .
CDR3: CASSPPNPQGGYGYTF
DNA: TGTGCCAGCTCACCACCAAATCCGCAAGGGGGCTATGGCTACACCTTC

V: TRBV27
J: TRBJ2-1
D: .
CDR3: CASSLGPASGYNEQFF
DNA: TGTGCCAGCAGCTTGGGCCCCGCCTCAGGGTACAATGAGCAGTTCTTC

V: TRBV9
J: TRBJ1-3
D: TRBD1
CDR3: CASSVTGGTGYSGNTIYF
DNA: TGTGCCAGCAGCGTCACAGGAGGGACAGGGTACTCTGGAAACACCATATATTTT

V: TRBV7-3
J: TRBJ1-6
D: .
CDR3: CASSLNFAQGKSPLHF
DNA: TGTGCCAGCAGCTTAAATTTCGCGCAGGGTAAATCACCCCTCCACTTT

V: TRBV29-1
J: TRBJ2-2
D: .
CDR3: CSGLAGPGELFF
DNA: TGCAGCGGGCTAGCCGGGCCCGGGGAGCTGTTTTTT

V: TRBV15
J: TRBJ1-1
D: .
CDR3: CATSSGTGRGSTEAFF
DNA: TGTGCCACTTCGTCGGGTACAGGGCGTGGGAGCACTGAAGCTTTCTTT

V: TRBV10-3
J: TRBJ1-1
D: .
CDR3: CAITPNQGTEAFF
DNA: TGTGCCATCACCCCGAATCAGGGCACTGAAGCTTTCTTT

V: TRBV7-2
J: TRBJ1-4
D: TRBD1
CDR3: CASSPGTGRNEKLFF
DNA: TGTGCCAGCAGCCCTGGGACAGGGAGGAATGAAAAACTGTTTTTT

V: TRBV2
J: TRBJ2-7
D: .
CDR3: CASSPGLTLDYEQYF
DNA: TGTGCCAGCAGTCCGGGACTTACTCTCGACTACGAGCAGTACTTC

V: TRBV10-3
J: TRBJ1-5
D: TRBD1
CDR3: CAISPQGAPGQPQHF
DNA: TGTGCCATCAGCCCCCAGGGGGCTCCGGGTCAGCCCCAGCATTTT